The T cell receptor beta chain described here comes from a study of CD8+CD57+ T cells in acquired aplastic anemia. By flow cytometry, patients selected for sequencing had shown an expansion of CD8+CD57+ cells. Severe acquired aplastic anemia was present in every patient. Patients had not yet gotten any therapy when their blood was taken for sampling. A note on this clonotype: Its matching antigen is unknown. One junction end does not reproduce the germline sequence, and a read error may be involved.

TCR beta VDJ and CDR3 were profiled, and genomic DNA was the template. TCRdb redid the calling of the reads with MiXCR, one entry per CDR3 protein. The data show about 260,000 distinct CDR3 sequences, about 80% seen once. Germline CDR1 is SGHVS and CDR2 is FQNEAQ. The CDR3 sequence is 14 residues long. Study-level results: Patients did not significantly differ from controls in CD8+ Simpson's diversity.

The chain links TRBV7-8 to TRBJ2-3; 7 nucleotides agree with TRBD1. What was sequenced was sorted CD4+, CD8+, or CD8+CD57+ T cells (not recorded which) from PBMCs. The receptor was derived from a human donor with aplastic anemia. CDR3 nucleotides: TGTGCCAGCAGCTTTCAGCCAGACGGGACAGCGCAGTCTTTT. It encodes CASSFQPDGTAQSF. Complete variable domain (other parts from reference TRBV7-8 and TRBJ2-3): GAGVSQSPRYKVAKRGQDVALRCDPISGHVSLFWYQQALGQGPEFLTYFQNEAQLDKSGLPSDRFFAERPEGSVSTLKIQRTQQEDSAVYLCASSFQPDGTAQSFGPGTRLTVL.